These 3 T cell receptor beta chains were all obtained from the same sample, sequenced in a study of T cells after yellow fever vaccination. TCRdb used MiXCR to reprocess the 5' RACE reads, holding one entry per CDR3 protein. The sample records 300,000 or so distinct CDR3 sequences, less than 9.5% being singletons. The starting material was CD4+ T cells sorted from PBMCs, obtained 5 days after the yellow fever booster vaccination. The receptors shown here come from a man between 18 and 35 years old who received the YFV17D yellow fever vaccine.

Ten or more counts support this clonotype. The chain is built from TRBV5-4 and TRBJ2-3; TRBD2 is a possible D gene (7 bases). The germline V gene has CDR1 SGHNT and CDR2 YYREEE (reference sequence). V was clipped by 7 bases and J by 5 bases, with 17 bases between them. The CDR3 length is 14 residues. The CDR3 DNA reads TGTGCCAGCCCTTCCCGGGGGGCTGAAGATACGCAGTATTTT. It codes for CASPSRGAEDTQYF.

This clonotype has only a few counts. The V gene is TRBV9, the J gene TRBJ2-1; D unclear. V was clipped by 3 bases and J by 6 bases, with 13 bases between them. Germline CDR1 and CDR2: SGDLS and YYNGEE. The CDR3 runs to 14 residues. The CDR3 here is CASSALVRRNEQFF. DNA for the CDR3: TGTGCCAGCAGCGCATTGGTACGACGCAATGAGCAGTTCTTC.

The V and J genes are TRBV7-9 and TRBJ1-2; D uncertain. Per germline, CDR1 SEHNR and CDR2 FQNEAQ (reference sequence). CDR3 length: 12 amino acids. V was clipped by 10 bases and J by 4 bases, with 13 bases between them. As DNA, the CDR3 is TGTGCCATTCAATCGGGTGCCTATGGCTACACCTTC. Translating gives CAIQSGAYGYTF.